Detailed here is one T cell receptor (beta chain). The source of the sample is a study of OX40 agonist ivuxolimab in advanced cancers. Looking at the study overall: Patients were infused with ivuxolimab every 2 weeks at 0.01 to 10 mg/kg.

TCRdb's copy holds only in-frame clones and misses some; the assay was immunoSEQ multiplex PCR. The table lists roughly 80,000 clones, approximately 86% of them singletons. This CDR3 is built from 12 residues. The V end was cut by 9 bases, the J end by 3 bases, with 11 bases between. CDR1 and CDR2 (germline): MNHNY, SVGAGI (reference sequence). The receptor was derived from an adult with an advanced solid tumor such as melanoma, head and neck, liver or kidney cancer. The material was CD4+ or CD8+ T cells sorted from blood, obtained in a trial of the OX40 agonist ivuxolimab. The chain combines TRBV6-6 with TRBJ1-2; D is undetermined. The chain's CDR3 is CASLSGDYGYTF. The CDR3 DNA reads as TGTGCCAGTCTTAGCGGCGACTATGGCTACACCTTC.